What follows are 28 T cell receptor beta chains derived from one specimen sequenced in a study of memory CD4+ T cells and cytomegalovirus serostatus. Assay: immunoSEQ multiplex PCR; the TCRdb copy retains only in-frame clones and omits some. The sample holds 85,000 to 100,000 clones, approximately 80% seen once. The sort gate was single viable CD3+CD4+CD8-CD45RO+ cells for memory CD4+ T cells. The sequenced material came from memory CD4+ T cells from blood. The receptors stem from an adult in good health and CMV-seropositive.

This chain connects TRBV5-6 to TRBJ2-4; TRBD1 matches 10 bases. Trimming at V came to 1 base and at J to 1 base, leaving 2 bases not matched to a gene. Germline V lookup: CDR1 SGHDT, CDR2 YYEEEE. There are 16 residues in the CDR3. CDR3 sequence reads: CASSLPGQGAKNIQYF. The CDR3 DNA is TGTGCCAGCAGCTTGCCGGGACAGGGGGCCAAAAACATTCAGTACTTC.

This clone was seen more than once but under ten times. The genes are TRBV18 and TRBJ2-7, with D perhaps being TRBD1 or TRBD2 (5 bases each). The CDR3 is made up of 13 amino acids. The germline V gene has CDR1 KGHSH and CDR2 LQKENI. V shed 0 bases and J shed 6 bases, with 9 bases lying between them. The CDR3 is CASSPPKGTEQYF. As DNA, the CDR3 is TGTGCCAGCTCACCACCAAAGGGGACCGAGCAGTACTTC.

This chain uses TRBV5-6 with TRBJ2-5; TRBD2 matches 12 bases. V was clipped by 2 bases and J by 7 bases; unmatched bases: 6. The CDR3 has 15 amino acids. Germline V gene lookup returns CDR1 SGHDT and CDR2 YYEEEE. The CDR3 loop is CASSLLAGGTGTQYF. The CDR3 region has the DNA TGTGCCAGCAGCTTACTAGCGGGGGGCACGGGGACCCAGTACTTC.

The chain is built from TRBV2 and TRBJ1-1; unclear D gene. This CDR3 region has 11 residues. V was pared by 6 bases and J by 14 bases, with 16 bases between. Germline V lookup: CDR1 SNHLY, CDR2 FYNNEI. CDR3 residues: CASSQRQEGFF. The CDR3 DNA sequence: TGTGCCAGCAGCCAACGGCAGGAGGGATTCTTT.

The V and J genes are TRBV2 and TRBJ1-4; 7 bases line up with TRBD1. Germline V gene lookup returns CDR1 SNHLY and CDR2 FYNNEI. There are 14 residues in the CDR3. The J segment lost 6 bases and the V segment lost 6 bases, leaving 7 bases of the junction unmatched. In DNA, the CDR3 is TGTGCCAGCAGGACCCGGACAGGTGATGAAAAACTGTTTTTT. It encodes CASRTRTGDEKLFF.

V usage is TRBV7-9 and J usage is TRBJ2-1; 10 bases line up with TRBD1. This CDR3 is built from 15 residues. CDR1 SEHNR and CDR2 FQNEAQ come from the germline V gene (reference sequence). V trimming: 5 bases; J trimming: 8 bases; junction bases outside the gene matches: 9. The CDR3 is CASSISTGGGDEQFF. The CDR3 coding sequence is TGTGCCAGCAGCATCTCGACAGGGGGCGGCGATGAGCAGTTCTTC.

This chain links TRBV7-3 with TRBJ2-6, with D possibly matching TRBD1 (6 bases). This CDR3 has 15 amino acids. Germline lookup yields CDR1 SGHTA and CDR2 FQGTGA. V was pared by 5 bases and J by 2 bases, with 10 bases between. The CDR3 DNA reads TGTGCCAGCAGCGTACAGGGTGCTGGGGCCAACGTCCTGACTTTC. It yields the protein CASSVQGAGANVLTF.

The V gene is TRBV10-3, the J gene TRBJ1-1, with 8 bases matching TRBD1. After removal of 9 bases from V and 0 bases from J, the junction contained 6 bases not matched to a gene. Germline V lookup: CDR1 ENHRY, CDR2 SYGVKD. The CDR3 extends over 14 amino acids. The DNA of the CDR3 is TGTGCCATTGGACAGGGTAGAATGAACACTGAAGCTTTCTTT. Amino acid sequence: CAIGQGRMNTEAFF.

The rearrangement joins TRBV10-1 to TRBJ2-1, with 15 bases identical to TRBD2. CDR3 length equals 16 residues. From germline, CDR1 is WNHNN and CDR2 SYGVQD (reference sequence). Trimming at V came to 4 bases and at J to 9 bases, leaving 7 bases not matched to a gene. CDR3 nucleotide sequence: TGCGCCAGCAGTGCCACATCGGGACTAGCGGGAGGTGAGCAGTTCTTC. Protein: CASSATSGLAGGEQFF.

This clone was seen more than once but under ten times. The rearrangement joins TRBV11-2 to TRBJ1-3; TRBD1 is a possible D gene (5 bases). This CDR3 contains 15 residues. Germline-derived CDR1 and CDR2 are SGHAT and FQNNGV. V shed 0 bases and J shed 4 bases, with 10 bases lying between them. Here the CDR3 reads CASSLDVGRGNTIYF. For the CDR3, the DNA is TGTGCCAGCAGCTTAGACGTGGGGCGGGGAAACACCATATATTTT.

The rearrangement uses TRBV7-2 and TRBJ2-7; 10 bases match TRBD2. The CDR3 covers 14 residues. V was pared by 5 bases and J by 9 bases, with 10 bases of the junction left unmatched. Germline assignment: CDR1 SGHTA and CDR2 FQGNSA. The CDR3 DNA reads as TGTGCCAGCAGCCCGGGGACTAGCGTTGTCGGGCAGTACTTC. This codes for CASSPGTSVVGQYF. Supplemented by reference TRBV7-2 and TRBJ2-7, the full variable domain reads GAGVSQSPSNKVTEKGKDVELRCDPISGHTALYWYRQSLGQGLEFLIYFQGNSAPDKSGLPSDRFSAERTGGSVSTLTIQRTQQEDSAVYLCASSPGTSVVGQYFGPGTRLTVT.

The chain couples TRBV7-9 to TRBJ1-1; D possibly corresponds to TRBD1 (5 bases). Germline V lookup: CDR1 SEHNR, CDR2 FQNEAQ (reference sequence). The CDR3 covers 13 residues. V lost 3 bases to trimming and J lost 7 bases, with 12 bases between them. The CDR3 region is CASSFRGASEAFF. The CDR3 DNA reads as TGTGCCAGCAGCTTTCGTGGGGCCAGTGAAGCTTTCTTT.

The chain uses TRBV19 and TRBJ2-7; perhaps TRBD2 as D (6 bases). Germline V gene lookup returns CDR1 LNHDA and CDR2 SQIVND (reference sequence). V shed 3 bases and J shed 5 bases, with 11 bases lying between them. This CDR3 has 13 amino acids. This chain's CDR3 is CASSIAGLHEQYF. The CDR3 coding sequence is TGTGCCAGTAGTATTGCGGGACTCCACGAGCAGTACTTC.

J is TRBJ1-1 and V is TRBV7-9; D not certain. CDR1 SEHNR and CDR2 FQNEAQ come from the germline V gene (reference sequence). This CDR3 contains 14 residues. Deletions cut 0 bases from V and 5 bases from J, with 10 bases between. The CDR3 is CASSLAVIITEAFF. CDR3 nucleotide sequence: TGTGCCAGCAGCTTAGCAGTAATTATAACTGAAGCTTTCTTT.

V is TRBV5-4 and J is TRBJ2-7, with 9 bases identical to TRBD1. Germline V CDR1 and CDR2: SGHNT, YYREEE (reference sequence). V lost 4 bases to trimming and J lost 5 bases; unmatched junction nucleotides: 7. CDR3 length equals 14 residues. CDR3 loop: CASSPGQGGDEQYF. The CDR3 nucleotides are TGTGCCAGCAGCCCGGGACAGGGAGGGGACGAGCAGTACTTC.

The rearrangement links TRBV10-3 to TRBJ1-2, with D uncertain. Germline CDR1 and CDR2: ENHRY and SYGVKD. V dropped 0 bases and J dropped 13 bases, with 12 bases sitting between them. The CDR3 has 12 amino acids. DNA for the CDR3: TGTGCCATCAGTGAGTCGAATAGCCCCCGCACCTTC. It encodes CAISESNSPRTF.

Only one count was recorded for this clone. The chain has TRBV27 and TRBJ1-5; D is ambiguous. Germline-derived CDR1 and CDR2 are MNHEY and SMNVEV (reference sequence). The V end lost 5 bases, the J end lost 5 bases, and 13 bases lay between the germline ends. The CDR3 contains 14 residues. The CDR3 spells CASSNTGPHQPQHF. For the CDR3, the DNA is TGTGCCAGCAGTAACACCGGGCCACATCAGCCCCAGCATTTT.

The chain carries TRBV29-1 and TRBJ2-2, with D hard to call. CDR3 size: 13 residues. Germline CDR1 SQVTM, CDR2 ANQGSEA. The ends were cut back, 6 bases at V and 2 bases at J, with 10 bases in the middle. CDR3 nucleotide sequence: TGCAGCGTCGAGAGTCCAAACACCGGGGAGCTGTTTTTT. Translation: CSVESPNTGELFF.

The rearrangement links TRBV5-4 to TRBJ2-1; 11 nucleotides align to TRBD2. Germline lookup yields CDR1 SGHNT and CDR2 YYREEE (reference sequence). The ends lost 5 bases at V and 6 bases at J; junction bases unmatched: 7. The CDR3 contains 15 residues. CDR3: CASSTGLADSNEQFF. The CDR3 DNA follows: TGTGCCAGCAGTACGGGACTAGCGGACTCCAATGAGCAGTTCTTC. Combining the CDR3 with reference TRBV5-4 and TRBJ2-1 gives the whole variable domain ETGVTQSPTHLIKTRGQQVTLRCSSQSGHNTVSWYQQALGQGPQFIFQYYREEENGRGNFPPRFSGLQFPNYSSELNVNALELDDSALYLCASSTGLADSNEQFFGPGTRLTVL.

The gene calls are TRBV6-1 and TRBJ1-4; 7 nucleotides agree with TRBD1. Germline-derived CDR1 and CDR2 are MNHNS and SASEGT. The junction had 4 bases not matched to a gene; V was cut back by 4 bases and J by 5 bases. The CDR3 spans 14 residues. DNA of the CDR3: TGTGCCAGCAGTGGACAGGGTCTGAATGAAAAACTGTTTTTT. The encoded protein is CASSGQGLNEKLFF.

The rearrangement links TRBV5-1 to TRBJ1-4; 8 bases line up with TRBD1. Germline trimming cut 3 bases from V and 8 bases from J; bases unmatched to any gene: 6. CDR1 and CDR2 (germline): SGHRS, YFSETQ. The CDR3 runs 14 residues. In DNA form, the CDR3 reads TGCGCCAGCAGCTACGGACAGGGAAGGGAAAAACTGTTTTTT. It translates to CASSYGQGREKLFF.

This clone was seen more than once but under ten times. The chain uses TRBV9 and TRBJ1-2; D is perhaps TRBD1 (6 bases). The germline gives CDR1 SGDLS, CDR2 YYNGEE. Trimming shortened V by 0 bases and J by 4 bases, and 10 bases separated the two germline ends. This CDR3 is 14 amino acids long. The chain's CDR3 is CASSVVEQGYGYTF. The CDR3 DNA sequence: TGTGCCAGCAGCGTAGTAGAACAGGGCTATGGCTACACCTTC. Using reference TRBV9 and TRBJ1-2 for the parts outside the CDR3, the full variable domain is DSGVTQTPKHLITATGQRVTLRCSPRSGDLSVYWYQQSLDQGLQFLIQYYNGEERAKGNILERFSAQQFPDLHSELNLSSLELGDSALYFCASSVVEQGYGYTFGSGTRLTVV.

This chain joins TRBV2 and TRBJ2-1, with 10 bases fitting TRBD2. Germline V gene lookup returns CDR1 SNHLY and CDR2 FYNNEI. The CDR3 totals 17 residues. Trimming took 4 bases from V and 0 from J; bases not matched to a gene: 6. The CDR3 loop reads CASSGLAGVSSYNEQFF. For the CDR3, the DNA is TGTGCCAGCAGTGGGCTAGCGGGAGTGTCCTCCTACAATGAGCAGTTCTTC.

CDR3 nucleotides: TGTGCCAGCAGTTGGGACAGCTTCGGAACTGAAGCTTTCTTT. Encoded protein: CASSWDSFGTEAFF. The rearrangement joins TRBV6-5 to TRBJ1-1, with 7 bases lining up with TRBD1. CDR3 length equals 14 residues. Germline-derived CDR1 and CDR2 are MNHEY and SVGAGI. After removal of 4 bases from V and 5 bases from J, the junction contained 7 bases not matched to a gene.

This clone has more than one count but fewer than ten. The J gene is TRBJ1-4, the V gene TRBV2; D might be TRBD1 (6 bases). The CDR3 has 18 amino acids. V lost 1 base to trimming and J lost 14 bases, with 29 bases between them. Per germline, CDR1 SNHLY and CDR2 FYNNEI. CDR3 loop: CASSEVVSGVPTGKILFF. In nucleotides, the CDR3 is TGTGCCAGCAGTGAAGTCGTGTCAGGGGTGCCAACGGGCAAGATTCTGTTTTTT.

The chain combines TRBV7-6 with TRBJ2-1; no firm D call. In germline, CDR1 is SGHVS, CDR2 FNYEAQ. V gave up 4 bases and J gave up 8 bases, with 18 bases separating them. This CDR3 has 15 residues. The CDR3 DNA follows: TGTGCCAGCAGCTCAAAAAGGGCTAGAGGCGATGAGCAGTTCTTC. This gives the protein CASSSKRARGDEQFF.

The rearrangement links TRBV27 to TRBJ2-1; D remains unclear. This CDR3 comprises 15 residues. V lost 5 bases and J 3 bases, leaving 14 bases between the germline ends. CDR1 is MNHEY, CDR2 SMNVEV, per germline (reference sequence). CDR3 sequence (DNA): TGTGCCAGCAGTAGCAAGGTCTCTAGCTACAATGAGCAGTTCTTC. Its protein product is CASSSKVSSYNEQFF.

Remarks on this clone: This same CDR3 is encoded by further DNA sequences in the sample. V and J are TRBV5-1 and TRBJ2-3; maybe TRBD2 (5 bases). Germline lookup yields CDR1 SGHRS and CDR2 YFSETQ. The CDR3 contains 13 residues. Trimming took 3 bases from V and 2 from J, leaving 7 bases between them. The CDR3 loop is CASSSGLTDTQYF. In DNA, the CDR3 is TGCGCCAGCAGCTCAGGACTCACAGATACGCAGTATTTT.